These 16 T cell receptor beta chains originate from one sample sequenced in a study of T-cell memory formation after mild COVID-19. TCRdb re-called the 5' RACE reads with MiXCR, one entry per CDR3 protein. The sample lists hundreds of thousands of distinct CDR3 sequences, roughly 18% occurring once. The sequenced sample consisted of PBMCs or a T cell subset sorted from them (not recorded which). All receptors derive from a man younger than 30 who had mild COVID-19 (a few samples of this study predate the infection). Cell type and time point are not known.

This clonotype was seen more than once but under ten times. The chain combines TRBV20-1 with TRBJ2-3; 9 positions match TRBD2. CDR3 length: 17 amino acids. Per the germline V gene, CDR1 is DFQATT and CDR2 is SNEGSKA (reference sequence). The ends lost 3 bases at V and 1 base at J; junction bases unmatched: 11. The CDR3 region has the DNA TGCAGTGCTAGGACCCCTCTAGCGGGGAGTCGCACAGATACGCAGTATTTT. The encoded protein is CSARTPLAGSRTDTQYF.

This clonotype turned up a few times. The chain joins TRBV5-1 to TRBJ1-6; D call uncertain. Looked up from germline, CDR1 is SGHRS and CDR2 is YFSETQ. The V and J ends lost 1 base and 14 bases respectively, with 13 bases between them. This CDR3 is built from 13 residues. The DNA for the CDR3 is TGCGCCAGCAGCTTGAACTTCCTACAAACCCTCCACTTT. Protein sequence: CASSLNFLQTLHF.

This clonotype turned up a few times. V gene TRBV4-2 combines with J gene TRBJ1-3; D not resolved. The CDR3 has 13 amino acids. Germline-derived CDR1 and CDR2 are LGHNA and YNFKEQ. V was clipped by 1 base and J by 8 bases, with 9 bases between them. The CDR3 DNA follows: TGTGCCAGCAGCCAAGTGGGTAGGGACACCATATATTTT. It encodes CASSQVGRDTIYF.

J is TRBJ2-7 and V is TRBV5-1; TRBD1 matches 12 bases. The length of the CDR3 is 16 residues. The germline CDR1 and CDR2 sequences are SGHRS and YFSETQ. Germline trimming cut 0 bases from V and 5 bases from J; bases unmatched to any gene: 6. CDR3 sequence: CASSLVPGQGAHEQYF. The CDR3 DNA reads TGCGCCAGCAGCTTGGTTCCGGGACAGGGGGCGCACGAGCAGTACTTC.

This clonotype was seen ten or more times. The V gene is TRBV6-5, the J gene TRBJ2-2, with D possibly being TRBD1 (5 bases). V was clipped by 0 bases and J by 4 bases, with 9 bases between them. CDR1 is MNHEY, CDR2 SVGAGI, per germline. This CDR3 is 15 amino acids long. The CDR3 bases are TGTGCCAGCAGTTACTCGTCAGGGTTCACCGGGGAGCTGTTTTTT. It specifies CASSYSSGFTGELFF.

The CDR3 DNA is TGCGCCAGCAGCTCCCGGGACAGGGGGCTAACTTGGAGGGGCAGGAACACTGAAGCTTTCTTT. Its protein product is CASSSRDRGLTWRGRNTEAFF. This chain connects TRBV5-1 to TRBJ1-1; 12 nucleotides match TRBD1. This CDR3 region has 21 residues. Germline CDR1 reads SGHRS; CDR2 reads YFSETQ. The J segment lost 1 base and the V segment lost 3 bases, leaving 19 bases of the junction unmatched.

A few counts support this clonotype. The chain couples TRBV7-9 to TRBJ1-2, with a weak D call TRBD1 (5 bases). CDR1 SEHNR and CDR2 FQNEAQ come from the germline V gene (reference sequence). V dropped 9 bases and J dropped 3 bases, with 20 bases sitting between them. This CDR3 comprises 15 residues. The chain's CDR3 is CARAGAVRGYYGYTF. CDR3 coding DNA: TGTGCCAGGGCAGGAGCCGTTAGGGGTTACTATGGCTACACCTTC.

V usage is TRBV7-9 and J usage is TRBJ2-5; D is unresolved. With 7 bases removed from V and 5 bases from J, the gap between germline ends came to 11 bases. CDR3 size: 12 residues. The germline CDR1 and CDR2 sequences are SEHNR and FQNEAQ (reference sequence). In DNA form, the CDR3 reads TGTGCCAGCAACAATAAGGTGGAGACCCAGTACTTC. It codes for CASNNKVETQYF.

This clonotype was counted a few times. The chain employs TRBV12-3 or TRBV12-4 and TRBJ2-2; 11 nucleotides line up with TRBD1. V gave up 3 bases and J gave up 6 bases; unmatched junction bases: 3. This CDR3 has 15 amino acids. CDR3 in DNA: TGTGCCAGCAGTTTCGGACAGGGGGCTGCCGGGGAGCTGTTTTTT. The encoded protein is CASSFGQGAAGELFF.

CDR3 sequence reads: CASAGPRFGELFF. CDR3 in DNA: TGTGCCAGCGCTGGTCCCCGGTTCGGGGAGCTGTTTTTT. The V and J genes are TRBV5-6 and TRBJ2-2; D is unclear. The V end was cut by 7 bases, the J end by 7 bases, with 14 bases between. Germline assignment: CDR1 SGHDT and CDR2 YYEEEE. The CDR3 is 13 amino acids.

Only a few counts were recorded for this clonotype. The CDR3 spells CASSLAPGGLEAFF. CDR3 in DNA: TGTGCCAGCAGCTTAGCGCCGGGGGGCTTGGAAGCTTTCTTT. The chain is built from TRBV7-6 and TRBJ1-1; possibly TRBD1 for D (6 bases). This CDR3 spans 14 amino acids. V was cut by 0 bases and J by 8 bases, with 13 bases left in between. CDR1 is SGHVS and CDR2 is FNYEAQ in the germline V gene. The full variable domain, with the rest looked up from reference TRBV7-6 and TRBJ1-1, is GAGVSQSPRYKVTKRGQDVALRCDPISGHVSLYWYRQALGQGPEFLTYFNYEAQQDKSGLPNDRFSAERPEGSISTLTIQRTEQRDSAMYRCASSLAPGGLEAFFGQGTRLTVV.

The rearrangement joins TRBV30 to TRBJ2-7; weak D call: TRBD1 (6 bases). Trimming pared 1 base from V and 0 bases from J, leaving 13 bases between. This CDR3 is 15 amino acids long. Germline V CDR1 and CDR2: GTSNPN, SVGIG (reference sequence). CDR3 bases: TGTGCCTGGAGTGCGAGGGGGAGACGCTCCTACGAGCAGTACTTC. Translating gives CAWSARGRRSYEQYF. Complete variable domain (other parts from reference TRBV30 and TRBJ2-7): SQTIHQWPATLVQPVGSPLSLECTVEGTSNPNLYWYRQAAGRGLQLLFYSVGIGQISSEVPQNLSASRPQDRQFILSSKKLLLSDSGFYLCAWSARGRRSYEQYFGPGTRLTVT.

The rearrangement joins TRBV4-3 to TRBJ1-2; maybe TRBD1 (5 bases). With 0 bases removed from V and 4 bases from J, the gap between germline ends came to 12 bases. The CDR3 spans 15 residues. CDR1 and CDR2 from the germline V gene are LGHNA and YSLEER. The CDR3 DNA reads as TGCGCCAGCAGCCAAGACACGGGGGGTGGCTATGGCTACACCTTC. Encoded protein: CASSQDTGGGYGYTF.

This rearrangement joins TRBV7-2 to TRBJ1-5; TRBD1 agrees at 8 bases. Looked up from germline, CDR1 is SGHTA and CDR2 is FQGNSA. This CDR3 contains 15 residues. J lost 6 bases, V lost 5 bases, and 9 bases had no gene match. CDR3 loop: CASSRSGGTSQPQHF. Written as DNA, the CDR3 is TGTGCCAGCAGCCGGTCAGGGGGCACGAGTCAGCCCCAGCATTTT.

Only a few counts were recorded for this clonotype. CDR3 amino acids: CSAPVQGSPNIQYF. The CDR3 bases are TGCAGTGCTCCCGTCCAGGGTTCGCCGAACATTCAGTACTTC. The J gene is TRBJ2-4, the V gene TRBV20-1; possible D gene TRBD1, 5 bases. V lost 5 bases and J 7 bases, leaving 18 bases between the germline ends. This CDR3 is 14 amino acids long. CDR1 DFQATT and CDR2 SNEGSKA come from the germline V gene (reference sequence).

This clonotype was recorded a few times. The CDR3 nucleotides are TGTGCCAGCAGTTTGGGACCCGGGACCCAATGGGATGAGCAGTTCTTC. The encoded protein is CASSLGPGTQWDEQFF. This chain connects TRBV28 to TRBJ2-1; D may be TRBD1 or TRBD2 (5 bases each). The germline gives CDR1 MDHEN, CDR2 SYDVKM. The V and J ends lost 3 bases and 8 bases respectively, with 20 bases between them. The CDR3 runs 16 residues.